The 25 T cell receptor beta chains below come from one sample, sequenced in a study of circulating and synovial CD4+ cells in juvenile arthritis (dated by TCRdb to the mid-2010s). The library was produced with the immunoSEQ multiplex PCR assay. The table was pulled from immuneACCESS by TCRdb, which kept in-frame rearrangements only. Such tables lose some clones; where checked, under half of the loss comes from unresolved V genes, and the rest has no known cause. This sample holds 3,500 to 4,500 clones; under 90% were observed only once. Approximately 3% of the sample lies in the top ten. The sequenced sample consisted of CD4+ T cells from synovial fluid. The source is a human donor with juvenile idiopathic arthritis.

This chain joins TRBV7-3 and TRBJ2-1; TRBD2 agrees at 8 bases. V shed 2 bases, J shed 6 bases, and the junction held 15 bases outside the gene matches. The CDR3 totals 18 residues. The germline CDR1 and CDR2 sequences are SGHTA and FQGTGA. The CDR3 region has the DNA TGTGCCAGCAGCTTATCGGCGCGGAGCGGGAGTCAAGGCAATGAGCAGTTCTTC. Protein sequence: CASSLSARSGSQGNEQFF.

This chain links TRBV5-1 with TRBJ1-3; the D gene is possibly TRBD1 (6 bases). From germline, CDR1 is SGHRS and CDR2 YFSETQ. Trimming shortened V by 0 bases and J by 4 bases, and 8 bases separated the two germline ends. This CDR3 has 14 amino acids. This chain's CDR3 is CASSLEGTGNTIYF. Written as DNA, the CDR3 is TGCGCCAGCAGCTTGGAGGGGACAGGAAACACCATATATTTT. The full variable domain, in which reference TRBV5-1 and TRBJ1-3 provide the parts outside the CDR3, is KAGVTQTPRYLIKTRGQQVTLSCSPISGHRSVSWYQQTPGQGLQFLFEYFSETQRNKGNFPGRFSGRQFSNSRSEMNVSTLELGDSALYLCASSLEGTGNTIYFGEGSWLTVV.

The chain carries TRBV19 and TRBJ2-1, with a tentative D call TRBD1 (7 bases). The V gene lost 6 bases and the J gene lost 0 bases, with 15 bases spanning the gap. This CDR3 has 16 residues. The germline CDR1 and CDR2 sequences are LNHDA and SQIVND (reference sequence). CDR3 DNA sequence: TGTGCCAGTAGGAGACAGGGACTTAGCTCCTACAATGAGCAGTTCTTC. Protein sequence: CASRRQGLSSYNEQFF.

In this sample, this clone turned up once. The V gene is TRBV19, the J gene TRBJ1-5; D unresolved. V lost 6 bases, J lost 0 bases, and 12 bases lay in between. This CDR3 is built from 15 residues. Per the germline V gene, CDR1 is LNHDA and CDR2 is SQIVND (reference sequence). The CDR3 sequence: CASRRVENSNQPQHF. In DNA form, the CDR3 reads TGTGCCAGTAGAAGAGTTGAAAATAGCAATCAGCCCCAGCATTTT.

This chain links TRBV4-3 with TRBJ2-2; weak D call: TRBD1 (7 bases). With 1 base removed from V and 5 bases from J, the gap between germline ends came to 14 bases. The CDR3 totals 16 residues. Germline CDR1 reads LGHNA; CDR2 reads YSLEER. The CDR3 DNA sequence: TGCGCCAGCAGCCAAGGGGGGGACAGATATACCGGGGAGCTGTTTTTT. It is translated as CASSQGGDRYTGELFF.

The V gene is TRBV4-3, the J gene TRBJ2-6; D call uncertain. This CDR3 is 17 amino acids long. V lost 0 bases and J lost 0, with 9 bases in between. CDR1 LGHNA and CDR2 YSLEER come from the germline V gene. This chain's CDR3 is CASSQETDFSGANVLTF. The CDR3 DNA sequence: TGCGCCAGCAGCCAAGAGACTGATTTCTCTGGGGCCAACGTCCTGACTTTC.

The V call is TRBV11-1, the J call TRBJ2-5; 9 bases fit TRBD1. The CDR3 is 14 amino acids. Germline V gene lookup returns CDR1 SGHAT and CDR2 FQDESV (reference sequence). Trimming took 5 bases from V and 3 from J; bases not matched to a gene: 4. This chain's CDR3 is CASSPRTGEETQYF. Written as DNA, the CDR3 is TGTGCCAGCAGCCCAAGGACAGGGGAAGAGACCCAGTACTTC.

This clone has a single count. The CDR3, as DNA: TGCGCCAGCAGCCCTACAACAGGGGGCGGGGCGAATGAGCAGTTCTTC. Its translation is CASSPTTGGGANEQFF. The chain recombines TRBV5-1 with TRBJ2-1; 9 positions agree with TRBD1. Trimming removed 4 bases from V and 7 bases from J; junction bases left unmatched: 12. Germline V CDR1 and CDR2: SGHRS, YFSETQ. This CDR3 has 16 residues. Looking up the rest from reference TRBV5-1 and TRBJ2-1 gives the full variable domain: KAGVTQTPRYLIKTRGQQVTLSCSPISGHRSVSWYQQTPGQGLQFLFEYFSETQRNKGNFPGRFSGRQFSNSRSEMNVSTLELGDSALYLCASSPTTGGGANEQFFGPGTRLTVL.

Turning to this clone: The same CDR3 is also encoded by other DNA sequences in this sample. Here the CDR3 DNA reads TGTGCCTGGCAGCGGACAGGGTATTCACCCCTCCACTTT. Encoded protein: CAWQRTGYSPLHF. The chain couples TRBV28 to TRBJ1-6; 8 bases agree with TRBD1. V lost 11 bases and J lost 8; bases outside the gene matches: 8. This CDR3 comprises 13 residues. The germline V gene encodes CDR1 MDHEN and CDR2 SYDVKM.

The chain uses TRBV6-5 and TRBJ1-4; the D gene is possibly TRBD1 (6 bases). CDR3 length: 13 residues. Germline CDR1 is MNHEY and CDR2 is SVGAGI. V lost 8 bases, J lost 5 bases, and 12 bases lay in between. The DNA of the CDR3 is TGTGCCAGCTCTAGACAGGAAAATGAAAAACTGTTTTTT. Protein product: CASSRQENEKLFF.

This clone was recorded only once. The chain employs TRBV11-2 and TRBJ2-7; 7 bases are shared with TRBD1. This CDR3 spans 16 amino acids. Germline values: CDR1 SGHAT, CDR2 FQNNGV. V lost 0 bases and J lost 1; bases outside the gene matches: 6. In DNA form, the CDR3 reads TGTGCCAGCAGCTTAGAACCTGCGACAGGGTCCTACGAGCAGTACTTC. Its protein product is CASSLEPATGSYEQYF.

V and J are TRBV5-6 and TRBJ1-5; 7 bases match TRBD1. Looked up from germline, CDR1 is SGHDT and CDR2 is YYEEEE. This CDR3 spans 15 amino acids. V shed 1 base, J shed 11 bases, and the junction held 12 bases outside the gene matches. This CDR3 reads CASSLSGDSYGSQHF. The CDR3 region has the DNA TGTGCCAGCAGCTTGTCAGGGGACAGTTATGGGTCCCAGCATTTT. Full variable domain (remainder filled in from reference TRBV5-6 and TRBJ1-5): DAGVTQSPTHLIKTRGQQVTLRCSPKSGHDTVSWYQQALGQGPQFIFQYYEEEERQRGNFPDRFSGHQFPNYSSELNVNALLLGDSALYLCASSLSGDSYGSQHFGDGTRLSIL.

The chain recombines TRBV19 with TRBJ2-7, with 11 bases identical to TRBD1. The CDR3 totals 15 residues. Germline V gene data show CDR1 as LNHDA and CDR2 as SQIVND (reference sequence). V shed 4 bases and J 4 bases; nucleotides not matched to a gene: 6. The chain's CDR3 is CASSRADRGPYEQYF. The CDR3 DNA reads TGTGCCAGTAGTAGAGCGGACAGGGGGCCTTACGAGCAGTACTTC.

This clone was seen a few times. The chain employs TRBV5-1 and TRBJ1-2; D gene uncertain. The V end was cut by 3 bases, the J end by 0 bases, with 9 bases between. Looked up from germline, CDR1 is SGHRS and CDR2 is YFSETQ. The CDR3 is 14 residues long. The DNA for the CDR3 is TGCGCCAGCAGCTCGGGAGACACTAACTATGGCTACACCTTC. Translating gives CASSSGDTNYGYTF.

CDR3 nucleotides: TGTGCCAGCAGCGCTCTTGGTCCTACTACAGGGGGTTCACCCCTCCACTTT. It encodes CASSALGPTTGGSPLHF. The chain joins TRBV5-4 to TRBJ1-6; 8 bases are a match to TRBD1. CDR1 and CDR2 from the germline V gene are SGHNT and YYREEE (reference sequence). Trimming took 4 bases from V and 9 from J; bases not matched to a gene: 15. This CDR3 region has 17 residues.

The rearrangement links TRBV5-4 to TRBJ1-1; D gene unclear. CDR1 is SGHNT, CDR2 YYREEE, per germline (reference sequence). Trimming removed 0 bases at V and 5 bases at J, with 17 bases between. The CDR3 runs to 16 residues. The CDR3 coding sequence is TGTGCCAGCAGCTTGGGGGGTCGGGGAGTTGGAACTGAAGCTTTCTTT. Amino acids: CASSLGGRGVGTEAFF.

This chain links TRBV11-2 with TRBJ2-1; D unresolved. The CDR3 loop spans 11 amino acids. Germline V gene lookup returns CDR1 SGHAT and CDR2 FQNNGV. V was shortened by 1 base and J by 7 bases, with 2 bases between the two germline ends. Here the CDR3 reads CASSLANEQFF. CDR3 sequence (DNA): TGTGCCAGCAGCTTAGCTAATGAGCAGTTCTTC. Combining the CDR3 with reference TRBV11-2 and TRBJ2-1 gives the whole variable domain EAGVAQSPRYKIIEKRQSVAFWCNPISGHATLYWYQQILGQGPKLLIQFQNNGVVDDSQLPKDRFSAERLKGVDSTLKIQPAKLEDSAVYLCASSLANEQFFGPGTRLTVL.

The V call is TRBV11-3, the J call TRBJ2-2; tentative D call: TRBD2 (6 bases). Germline CDR1 is SGHNT and CDR2 is YENEEA. CDR3 size: 17 residues. Trimming pared 6 bases from V and 1 base from J, leaving 18 bases between. This CDR3 is CASSKSRDSQNTGELFF. The CDR3 region has the DNA TGTGCCAGCAGTAAAAGCCGGGACTCGCAGAACACCGGGGAGCTGTTTTTT. Looking up the rest from reference TRBV11-3 and TRBJ2-2 gives the full variable domain: EAGVVQSPRYKIIEKKQPVAFWCNPISGHNTLYWYLQNLGQGPELLIRYENEEAVDDSQLPKDRFSAERLKGVDSTLKIQPAELGDSAVYLCASSKSRDSQNTGELFFGEGSRLTVL.

This clone was picked up one time. This CDR3 reads CASSPPRGDEQYF. Here the CDR3 DNA reads TGTGCCAGCAGTCCCCCCAGGGGCGACGAGCAGTACTTC. The V gene is TRBV7-8, the J gene TRBJ2-7, with D perhaps TRBD1 (6 bases). The V end lost 6 bases, the J end lost 5 bases, and 14 bases lay between the germline ends. Germline V gene data show CDR1 as SGHVS and CDR2 as FQNEAQ. The CDR3 sequence is 13 residues long.

The count of this clone is one. The chain joins TRBV7-9 to TRBJ2-5; TRBD1 matches 10 bases. Germline V gives CDR1 SEHNR, CDR2 FQNEAQ (reference sequence). The V and J ends lost 5 bases and 4 bases, in that order; junction bases with no gene match: 4. This CDR3 has 14 amino acids. The CDR3: CASSTRTGGETQYF. In DNA, the CDR3 is TGTGCCAGCAGCACACGGACAGGGGGAGAGACCCAGTACTTC.

V usage is TRBV7-8 and J usage is TRBJ1-2, with D maybe TRBD1 (6 bases). There are 18 residues in the CDR3. Germline CDR1 SGHVS, CDR2 FQNEAQ. V shed 5 bases and J shed 1 base, with 23 bases lying between them. CDR3 amino acids: CASSAPGRKGEINYGYTF. In nucleotides, the CDR3 is TGTGCCAGCAGCGCTCCTGGCCGGAAGGGGGAAATTAACTATGGCTACACCTTC.

J is TRBJ2-7 and V is TRBV18; tentatively, D is TRBD2 (6 bases). The CDR3 length is 15 residues. CDR1 KGHSH and CDR2 LQKENI come from the germline V gene. V gave up 0 bases and J gave up 3 bases, with 12 bases separating them. CDR3 in amino acids: CASSPPTSSFYEQYF. The CDR3 DNA reads TGTGCCAGCTCACCACCGACTAGTTCCTTCTACGAGCAGTACTTC.

The V gene is TRBV14, the J gene TRBJ2-1; 8 nucleotides match TRBD1. The CDR3 runs 14 residues. CDR1 is SGHDN, CDR2 FVKESK, per germline. With 6 bases clipped from V and 11 bases from J, the junction kept 12 bases outside the gene matches. The CDR3 region is CASRDSGTGNQQFF. For the CDR3, the DNA is TGTGCCAGCAGAGATTCCGGGACAGGTAACCAGCAGTTCTTC.

The chain couples TRBV2 to TRBJ1-1, with a tentative D call TRBD1 (6 bases). The length of the CDR3 is 16 residues. V was trimmed by 8 bases and J by 3 bases, leaving 22 bases between them. Germline-derived CDR1 and CDR2 are SNHLY and FYNNEI. DNA for the CDR3: TGTGCCAGCTACACACCGGGACGAGGGGGGGACACTGAAGCTTTCTTT. Protein product: CASYTPGRGGDTEAFF.

The V call is TRBV4-2, the J call TRBJ1-5; D remains ambiguous. CDR1 is LGHNA, CDR2 YNFKEQ, per germline. This CDR3 region has 15 residues. Trimming removed 5 bases at V and 1 base at J, with 12 bases between. The CDR3 here is CASSAGSRSNQPQHF. Written as DNA, the CDR3 is TGTGCCAGCAGCGCCGGGTCTCGGAGCAATCAGCCCCAGCATTTT.